These T cell receptor beta chains were read from a single sample in a study of graft-versus-host responses after intestinal transplantation. Which antigens these TCRs recognize remains unknown. TCRdb's copy holds only in-frame clones and misses some; the assay was immunoSEQ multiplex PCR. The table shows approximately 89,000 clones, with around nine tenths occurring only once. Sequencing used unstimulated CD4+ T cells sorted from spleen or lymph node cells, obtained before intestinal transplant. These receptors came from a human donor who received an intestinal transplant. Both conserved end residues are part of each CDR3. The D gene is left open where the match is weak. Clone sizes are given selectively: once, few, many, or a class where the clone is expanded.

CDR3 length	V gene	J gene	clone size	D gene	CDR3 protein	CDR3 DNA
14	TRBV5-1	TRBJ1-1	NA	NA	CASNPGDLNTEAFF	TGCGCCAGCAACCCGGGGGACCTGAACACTGAAGCTTTCTTT
13	TRBV7-3	TRBJ1-6	NA	NA	CASSPGQNSPLHF	TGTGCCAGCAGCCCGGGACAAAATTCACCCCTCCACTTT
15	TRBV11-2	TRBJ2-2	NA	NA	CASSLDRSGTGELFF	TGTGCCAGCAGCTTAGATAGGTCAGGGACCGGGGAGCTGTTTTTT
14	TRBV7-2	TRBJ1-2	NA	NA	CASSLGALGYGYTF	TGTGCCAGCAGCTTAGGGGCCCTCGGCTATGGCTACACCTTC
15	TRBV30	TRBJ2-5	once	NA	CAWDRGRQLQETQYF	TGTGCCTGGGATCGGGGAAGGCAGCTGCAAGAGACCCAGTACTTC
16	TRBV5-1	TRBJ2-1	NA	TRBD2	CASSSDPTSGYNEQFF	TGCGCCAGCAGCTCTGACCCAACTAGCGGCTACAATGAGCAGTTCTTC
12	TRBV10-3	TRBJ1-6	NA	TRBD1	CAIGTGGSPLHF	TGTGCCATCGGGACAGGGGGTTCACCCCTCCACTTT
16	TRBV5-6	TRBJ2-7	once	TRBD2	CASSLARGLANYEQYF	TGTGCCAGCAGCTTGGCACGGGGACTAGCTAACTACGAGCAGTACTTC
16	TRBV5-5	TRBJ1-4	NA	NA	CASSGGSEAANEKLFF	TGTGCCAGCAGCGGTGGATCGGAGGCAGCTAATGAAAAACTGTTTTTT
13	TRBV7-9	TRBJ2-7	NA	NA	CASSEGTPYEQYF	TGTGCCAGCAGCGAAGGGACACCCTACGAGCAGTACTTC
13	TRBV19	TRBJ2-5	NA	NA	CASRGRNQETQYF	TGTGCCAGTAGGGGCAGGAACCAAGAGACCCAGTACTTC
13	TRBV29-1	TRBJ2-5	NA	NA	CSFTGTLRETQYF	TGCAGCTTCACCGGGACTCTCCGAGAGACCCAGTACTTC
14	TRBV6-4	TRBJ2-2	NA	NA	CASSGEAWAGELFF	TGTGCCAGCAGCGGAGAGGCGTGGGCCGGGGAGCTGTTTTTT
16	TRBV9	TRBJ2-3	NA	NA	CASSVEIGGSTDTQYF	TGTGCCAGCAGCGTCGAAATCGGAGGAAGCACAGATACGCAGTATTTT
15	TRBV15	TRBJ2-7	once	NA	CATSRDPSVSYEQYF	TGTGCCACCAGCAGAGATCCTAGCGTCTCCTACGAGCAGTACTTC
13	TRBV27	TRBJ1-2	NA	TRBD1	CASSSQGLSGYTF	TGTGCCAGCAGTTCACAGGGGCTGTCTGGCTACACCTTC
14	TRBV7-3	TRBJ2-3	NA	TRBD2	CASSSPGGADTQYF	TGTGCCAGCAGCTCCCCGGGGGGGGCAGATACGCAGTATTTT
17	TRBV7-8	TRBJ2-5	NA	NA	CASSTRGLVAKQETQYF	TGTGCCAGCAGCACAAGGGGCCTGGTGGCGAAACAAGAGACCCAGTACTTC
13	TRBV30	TRBJ2-3	NA	NA	CAWSVESTDTQYF	TGTGCCTGGAGTGTCGAGTCCACAGATACGCAGTATTTT
15	TRBV23-1	TRBJ1-3	NA	NA	CASSPLLSSGNTIYF	TGCGCCAGCAGTCCACTCTTGTCCTCTGGAAACACCATATATTTT
14	TRBV9	TRBJ1-4	NA	NA	CASSVGGVNEKLFF	TGTGCCAGCAGCGTAGGGGGCGTTAATGAAAAACTGTTTTTT
12	TRBV5-4	TRBJ1-2	NA	NA	CASSLANYGYTF	TGTGCCAGCAGCTTGGCGAACTATGGCTACACCTTC
14	TRBV7-9	TRBJ2-7	NA	TRBD1	CASSRKDRFHEQYF	TGTGCCAGCAGCCGCAAGGACAGGTTCCACGAGCAGTACTTC
13	TRBV6-1	TRBJ1-5	NA	NA	CASSEEGNQPQHF	TGTGCCAGCAGTGAAGAGGGGAATCAGCCCCAGCATTTT
13	TRBV19	TRBJ1-5	NA	NA	CASTDRENQPQHF	TGTGCCAGTACGGACAGAGAGAATCAGCCCCAGCATTTT
13	TRBV7-2	TRBJ2-1	NA	NA	CASSFILYNEQFF	TGTGCCAGCAGCTTTATTCTCTACAATGAGCAGTTCTTC
14	TRBV5-5	TRBJ1-1	few	NA	CASSLQNLNTEAFF	TGTGCCAGCAGCTTACAGAATCTGAACACTGAAGCTTTCTTT
14	TRBV4-2	TRBJ1-1	NA	NA	CASSLEGGETEAFF	TGTGCCAGCAGCCTCGAAGGGGGAGAGACTGAAGCTTTCTTT
14	TRBV10-3	TRBJ1-1	NA	NA	CAINKEGNPAGAFF	TGTGCCATCAATAAGGAGGGGAACCCCGCTGGAGCTTTCTTT
13	TRBV27	TRBJ2-5	NA	TRBD2	CASSFLSGETQYF	TGTGCCAGCAGTTTTCTTAGCGGGGAGACCCAGTACTTC
14	TRBV5-1	TRBJ2-5	NA	NA	CASSSGLPQETQYF	TGCGCCAGCAGCTCCGGACTTCCTCAAGAGACCCAGTACTTC
18	TRBV6-1	TRBJ1-5	NA	TRBD1	CASSEDWGTGIRNQPQHF	TGTGCCAGCAGTGAGGACTGGGGGACAGGGATAAGGAATCAGCCCCAGCATTTT
16	TRBV28	TRBJ2-1	NA	TRBD2	CASSSPTSGVYNEQFF	TGTGCCAGCAGTTCTCCGACTAGCGGGGTGTACAATGAGCAGTTCTTC
15	TRBV11-3	TRBJ2-1	NA	TRBD2	CASSPTSGSTNEQFF	TGTGCCAGCAGCCCGACTAGCGGGAGTACCAATGAGCAGTTCTTC
18	TRBV4-1	TRBJ1-6	NA	NA	CASSQEIGQSSYNSPLHF	TGCGCCAGCAGCCAAGAAATCGGACAGAGCTCCTATAATTCACCCCTCCACTTT
15	TRBV4-3	TRBJ2-5	once	TRBD1	CASSDRDRGAETQYF	TGCGCCAGCAGCGACCGGGACAGGGGGGCAGAGACCCAGTACTTC
15	TRBV6-5	TRBJ1-1	NA	TRBD1	CASSYRAGGNTEAFF	TGTGCCAGCAGTTACAGAGCAGGGGGGAACACTGAAGCTTTCTTT
17	TRBV11-2	TRBJ1-1	NA	NA	CASSLDSFPYRSGEAFF	TGTGCCAGCAGCTTAGATTCGTTTCCGTACCGAAGCGGGGAAGCTTTCTTT
14	TRBV2	TRBJ1-5	NA	NA	CASSGRSLNQPQHF	TGTGCCAGCAGTGGACGGTCACTAAATCAGCCCCAGCATTTT
16	TRBV28	TRBJ2-1	NA	NA	CASTSERGRAYNEQFF	TGTGCCAGCACCTCCGAGAGGGGGAGGGCCTATAATGAGCAGTTCTTC
13	TRBV30	TRBJ1-2	NA	TRBD1	CAWSAWTGDGYTF	TGTGCCTGGAGTGCCTGGACAGGGGATGGCTACACCTTC